A selection of T cell receptor beta chains follows, all from one sample in a study of OX40 agonist ivuxolimab in advanced cancers. Sequencing used immunoSEQ multiplex PCR; TCRdb keeps in-frame clones, though not all of them. The data contain 45,000 to 70,000 clones, around 83% of them singletons. The input for sequencing was CD4+ or CD8+ T cells sorted from blood, taken in a trial of the OX40 agonist ivuxolimab. The receptors shown here come from an adult with an advanced solid tumor such as melanoma, head and neck, liver or kidney cancer. Each CDR3 is given with its conserved first and last residue. The D gene is left open where the match is weak. Part of the rows lack a size; the others show once, few, many or a class for expanded clones.

v_call: TRBV18
d_call: -
j_call: TRBJ1-2
clone_size: once
cdr3_aa: CASSPQGYGYTF
cdr3_nt: TGTGCCAGCTCCCCGCAGGGTTATGGCTACACCTTC

v_call: TRBV29-1
d_call: TRBD1
j_call: TRBJ2-1
clone_size: -
cdr3_aa: CSLGQVFNEQFF
cdr3_nt: TGCAGCCTGGGACAGGTCTTCAATGAGCAGTTCTTC

v_call: TRBV5-4
d_call: TRBD1
j_call: TRBJ2-4
clone_size: -
cdr3_aa: CASSEDRGVAKNIQYF
cdr3_nt: TGTGCCAGCAGCGAGGACAGGGGGGTTGCCAAAAACATTCAGTACTTC

v_call: TRBV5-1
d_call: -
j_call: TRBJ2-2
clone_size: -
cdr3_aa: CASSLQGRSGELFF
cdr3_nt: TGCGCCAGCAGCTTACAGGGCCGTTCCGGGGAGCTGTTTTTT

v_call: TRBV18
d_call: -
j_call: TRBJ1-5
clone_size: few
cdr3_aa: CASSPGRGLNQPQHF
cdr3_nt: TGTGCCAGCTCGCCGGGACGGGGACTCAATCAGCCCCAGCATTTT

v_call: TRBV6-1
d_call: -
j_call: TRBJ2-7
clone_size: -
cdr3_aa: CASRGLSSYEQYF
cdr3_nt: TGTGCCAGCAGGGGCCTGAGCTCCTACGAGCAGTACTTC

v_call: TRBV20-1
d_call: -
j_call: TRBJ2-1
clone_size: -
cdr3_aa: CSASRGNEQFF
cdr3_nt: TGCAGTGCTAGTAGGGGCAATGAGCAGTTCTTC

v_call: TRBV12-5
d_call: -
j_call: TRBJ1-1
clone_size: -
cdr3_aa: CASGSEGLEAFF
cdr3_nt: TGTGCTAGTGGTTCGGAGGGCCTTGAAGCTTTCTTT

v_call: TRBV6-4
d_call: TRBD2
j_call: TRBJ2-1
clone_size: -
cdr3_aa: CASSDEPAGGWNEQFF
cdr3_nt: TGTGCCAGCAGTGACGAGCCAGCGGGGGGGTGGAATGAGCAGTTCTTC

v_call: TRBV4-2
d_call: -
j_call: TRBJ2-2
clone_size: -
cdr3_aa: CASSQVGGRRSTGELFF
cdr3_nt: TGTGCCAGCAGCCAAGTCGGGGGGCGAAGAAGCACCGGGGAGCTGTTTTTT

v_call: TRBV4-1
d_call: TRBD1
j_call: TRBJ1-2
clone_size: few
cdr3_aa: CASSQDEDRGGGYTF
cdr3_nt: TGCGCCAGCAGCCAAGATGAGGACAGGGGAGGGGGCTACACCTTC

v_call: TRBV5-4
d_call: -
j_call: TRBJ1-3
clone_size: -
cdr3_aa: CASSLDPGATGNTIYF
cdr3_nt: TGTGCCAGCAGCTTGGATCCGGGGGCCACTGGAAACACCATATATTTT

v_call: TRBV4-2
d_call: TRBD1
j_call: TRBJ1-2
clone_size: -
cdr3_aa: CASSQAGQGDGYTF
cdr3_nt: TGTGCCAGCAGCCAAGCCGGACAGGGTGACGGCTACACCTTC

v_call: TRBV5-4
d_call: TRBD2
j_call: TRBJ2-3
clone_size: -
cdr3_aa: CASSLASGGTDTQYF
cdr3_nt: TGTGCCAGCAGCTTGGCAAGCGGGGGCACAGATACGCAGTATTTT

v_call: TRBV19
d_call: -
j_call: TRBJ1-6
clone_size: -
cdr3_aa: CASRRGSSYNSPLHF
cdr3_nt: TGTGCCAGTAGGAGGGGGAGCTCCTATAATTCACCCCTCCACTTT

v_call: TRBV5-1
d_call: -
j_call: TRBJ2-5
clone_size: -
cdr3_aa: CASSLDPGRETQYF
cdr3_nt: TGCGCCAGCAGCTTGGATCCAGGGAGGGAGACCCAGTACTTC

v_call: TRBV11-2
d_call: TRBD2
j_call: TRBJ2-3
clone_size: -
cdr3_aa: CASSLAGGTDTQYF
cdr3_nt: TGTGCCAGCAGCTTAGCGGGGGGTACAGATACGCAGTATTTT

v_call: TRBV2
d_call: -
j_call: TRBJ2-5
clone_size: -
cdr3_aa: CASSEQGRLQETQYF
cdr3_nt: TGTGCCAGCAGTGAACAGGGTCGGCTCCAAGAGACCCAGTACTTC

v_call: TRBV5-1
d_call: TRBD2
j_call: TRBJ2-5
clone_size: -
cdr3_aa: CASSLYGGGQETQYF
cdr3_nt: TGCGCCAGCAGCTTATACGGGGGGGGCCAAGAGACCCAGTACTTC

v_call: TRBV11-2
d_call: -
j_call: TRBJ1-1
clone_size: -
cdr3_aa: CASSLRENTEAFF
cdr3_nt: TGTGCCAGCAGCTTAAGGGAGAACACTGAAGCTTTCTTT

v_call: TRBV19
d_call: -
j_call: TRBJ1-4
clone_size: once
cdr3_aa: CASNRVGAGNEKLFF
cdr3_nt: TGTGCCAGTAACCGGGTGGGAGCCGGCAATGAAAAACTGTTTTTT

v_call: TRBV6-4
d_call: TRBD1
j_call: TRBJ1-1
clone_size: -
cdr3_aa: CASSQTGYTEAFF
cdr3_nt: TGTGCCAGCAGTCAGACAGGGTACACTGAAGCTTTCTTT

v_call: TRBV18
d_call: -
j_call: TRBJ1-2
clone_size: -
cdr3_aa: CASSPDRSYGYTF
cdr3_nt: TGTGCCAGCTCACCGGACAGATCCTATGGCTACACCTTC

v_call: TRBV6-5
d_call: TRBD1
j_call: TRBJ1-1
clone_size: -
cdr3_aa: CASSMEDRDTEAFF
cdr3_nt: TGTGCCAGCAGCATGGAGGACAGGGACACTGAAGCTTTCTTT

v_call: TRBV19
d_call: -
j_call: TRBJ1-1
clone_size: -
cdr3_aa: CASSMPTFSEAFF
cdr3_nt: TGTGCCAGTAGTATGCCGACGTTCTCTGAAGCTTTCTTT

v_call: TRBV5-1
d_call: TRBD1
j_call: TRBJ1-1
clone_size: -
cdr3_aa: CASSRLLSRSGQDSNEAFF
cdr3_nt: TGCGCCAGCAGCCGCCTCTTATCCCGATCCGGACAGGACTCTAATGAAGCTTTCTTT

v_call: TRBV5-6
d_call: -
j_call: TRBJ2-2
clone_size: -
cdr3_aa: CASSLAQGSDFTGELFF
cdr3_nt: TGTGCCAGCAGCTTGGCCCAAGGGTCCGATTTCACCGGGGAGCTGTTTTTT

v_call: TRBV6-7
d_call: TRBD1
j_call: TRBJ1-2
clone_size: once
cdr3_aa: CASSLGQGYTF
cdr3_nt: TGTGCCAGCAGTTTGGGACAGGGCTACACCTTC

v_call: TRBV18
d_call: -
j_call: TRBJ1-1
clone_size: -
cdr3_aa: CASSPLTVDTEAFF
cdr3_nt: TGTGCCAGCTCACCACTTACGGTTGACACTGAAGCTTTCTTT

v_call: TRBV7-2
d_call: -
j_call: TRBJ2-7
clone_size: -
cdr3_aa: CASSFGAGASYEQYF
cdr3_nt: TGTGCCAGCAGCTTCGGGGCGGGGGCATCCTACGAGCAGTACTTC

v_call: TRBV19
d_call: -
j_call: TRBJ2-5
clone_size: -
cdr3_aa: CASSTRRVQETQYF
cdr3_nt: TGTGCCAGTAGTACCCGACGAGTCCAAGAGACCCAGTACTTC

v_call: TRBV28
d_call: -
j_call: TRBJ1-5
clone_size: -
cdr3_aa: CASSLGGAPKPQHF
cdr3_nt: TGTGCCAGCAGTTTGGGTGGGGCCCCAAAGCCCCAGCATTTT

v_call: TRBV5-1
d_call: -
j_call: TRBJ2-3
clone_size: once
cdr3_aa: CASSLDSFTDTQYF
cdr3_nt: TGCGCCAGCAGCTTGGACAGTTTCACAGATACGCAGTATTTT

v_call: TRBV5-4
d_call: -
j_call: TRBJ1-6
clone_size: -
cdr3_aa: CASSLGGGLNSPLHF
cdr3_nt: TGTGCCAGCAGCCTCGGGGGCGGTCTTAATTCACCCCTCCACTTT

v_call: TRBV5-1
d_call: -
j_call: TRBJ2-5
clone_size: once
cdr3_aa: CASSFNNRGETQYF
cdr3_nt: TGCGCCAGCAGCTTTAACAACCGGGGAGAGACCCAGTACTTC

v_call: TRBV27
d_call: TRBD2
j_call: TRBJ2-7
clone_size: -
cdr3_aa: CASSLSGLLPEYEQYF
cdr3_nt: TGTGCCAGCAGTTTATCGGGACTACTCCCTGAATACGAGCAGTACTTC